The 12 T cell receptor beta chains given below trace back to one sample, sequenced in a study of regulatory T cells in long-lasting Graves disease. Noted time point: newly diagnosed GD, antithyroid drugs for less than 3 months. Researchers made the TCR library from RNA that was extracted from PBMCs. The authors built TCR beta libraries using iRepertoire HTBI primers and Arm-PCR of CDR3 regions. TCRdb re-called the multiplex PCR reads with MiXCR, one entry per CDR3 protein. The sample records under 700,000 distinct CDR3 sequences, roughly 15% being singletons. These sequences were also reported in another study, on T cells in Graves' hyperthyroidism and ophthalmopathy.

Sequencing was performed on peripheral blood mononuclear cells (PBMCs), taken at new diagnosis, from a patient treated with antithyroid drugs. The receptors were gathered from a woman aged 40-65 years with Graves disease.

Worth noting for this clonotype: A read error may explain this, as a much larger clone is one base away. The genes are TRBV13 and TRBJ1-2; no definite D call. This CDR3 has 12 residues. Germline-derived CDR1 and CDR2 are PRHDT and FYEKMQ (reference sequence). Here the CDR3 DNA reads TGTGCCAACAGCTTAAGGCTGGGGGGCTACACCTTC. Amino acids: CANSLRLGGYTF.

In this sample, this clonotype turned up many times. This sequence joins TRBV28 and TRBJ1-3; D uncertain. Deletions cut 3 bases from V and 3 bases from J, with 9 bases between. This CDR3 contains 14 residues. Germline V lookup: CDR1 MDHEN, CDR2 SYDVKM. CDR3 bases: TGTGCCAGCAGTTTCGCTGCTGGTGGAAACACCATATATTTT. Encoded protein: CASSFAAGGNTIYF.

The genes are TRBV19 and TRBJ1-3, with D perhaps matching TRBD1 (5 bases). CDR1 LNHDA and CDR2 SQIVND come from the germline V gene (reference sequence). V gave up 6 bases and J gave up 0 bases, with 12 bases separating them. This CDR3 has 15 amino acids. CDR3 in DNA: TGTGCCAGTAGCTTGGGACTTTTCTCTGGAAACACCATATATTTT. This sequence encodes CASSLGLFSGNTIYF. Together with reference TRBV19 and TRBJ1-3, the CDR3 gives the full variable domain: DGGITQSPKYLFRKEGQNVTLSCEQNLNHDAMYWYRQDPGQGLRLIYYSQIVNDFQKGDIAEGYSVSREKKESFPLTVTSAQKNPTAFYLCASSLGLFSGNTIYFGEGSWLTVV.

This clonotype was seen ten or more times. A read error may account for a junction end that differs from germline. V is TRBV5-1 and J is TRBJ2-1; 7 bases match TRBD2. This CDR3 contains 17 residues. The V gene's germline CDR1 is SGHRS and CDR2 YFSETQ. The CDR3 coding sequence is TGCGCCGGCAGCTTGGGGAGGGTTCCGACTATATACAATGAGCAGTTCTTC. Translated: CAGSLGRVPTIYNEQFF.

This clonotype was counted many times. This chain uses TRBV11-2 with TRBJ1-2; weak D call: TRBD1 (5 bases). This CDR3 region has 13 residues. Between the trimmed V and J ends, which lost 4 bases and 5 bases, there was a span of 11 bases. The germline gives CDR1 SGHAT, CDR2 FQNNGV. CDR3 sequence: CASSSRTLYGYTF. Written as DNA, the CDR3 is TGTGCCAGCAGCTCCCGGACACTGTATGGCTACACCTTC.

The chain joins TRBV10-2 to TRBJ1-2, with no clear D. V shed 8 bases and J shed 5 bases, with 12 bases lying between them. The CDR3 contains 12 residues. Germline V gene lookup returns CDR1 WSHSY and CDR2 SAAADI. CDR3 sequence: CASPPGGYGYTF. The CDR3 nucleotides are TGCGCCAGCCCGCCGGGCGGTTATGGCTACACCTTC.

This clonotype was counted between two and nine times. This sequence joins TRBV9 and TRBJ2-1; possibly TRBD1 for D (6 bases). The CDR3 loop spans 16 amino acids. V lost 3 bases to trimming and J lost 6 bases, with 19 bases between them. The germline V gene encodes CDR1 SGDLS and CDR2 YYNGEE. The DNA of the CDR3 is TGTGCCAGCAGCGGCTACAGGGTCCAGGACCCCAATGAGCAGTTCTTC. It encodes CASSGYRVQDPNEQFF.

This clonotype was seen only a few times. This sequence joins TRBV5-4 and TRBJ1-2, with D perhaps TRBD1 (6 bases). Trimming removed 6 bases at V and 4 bases at J, with 10 bases between. From germline, CDR1 is SGHNT and CDR2 YYREEE (reference sequence). The CDR3 has 12 amino acids. The CDR3 protein is CASTGERYGYTF. DNA for the CDR3: TGTGCCAGCACAGGGGAGCGCTATGGCTACACCTTC.

This clonotype was seen ten or more times. CDR3 coding DNA: TGCAGTGCTAGAGATCCCAACTCTGGAAACACCATATATTTT. It yields the protein CSARDPNSGNTIYF. V is TRBV20-1 and J is TRBJ1-3; D is unresolved. Per the germline V gene, CDR1 is DFQATT and CDR2 is SNEGSKA (reference sequence). V was clipped by 0 bases and J by 0 bases, with 6 bases between them. CDR3 length: 14 residues.

In its sample, this clonotype was seen a few times. J is TRBJ2-1 and V is TRBV9; a weak D match, TRBD1 (6 bases). Trimming removed 4 bases at V and 6 bases at J, with 17 bases between. Germline V CDR1 and CDR2: SGDLS, YYNGEE. The CDR3 extends over 15 amino acids. CDR3 DNA sequence: TGTGCCAGCAGCTCCCAGGGGCGCTCCCCCAATGAGCAGTTCTTC. Its protein product is CASSSQGRSPNEQFF.

In its sample, this clonotype was seen many times. This rearrangement joins TRBV2 to TRBJ2-1, with D possibly matching TRBD2 (6 bases). CDR1 is SNHLY, CDR2 FYNNEI, per germline. V lost 3 bases and J lost 3, with 12 bases in between. The CDR3 runs 15 residues. This chain's CDR3 is CASSDQGLVYNEQFF. CDR3 sequence (DNA): TGTGCCAGCAGTGATCAGGGACTCGTCTACAATGAGCAGTTCTTC. The full variable domain, completed using reference TRBV2 and TRBJ2-1, is EPEVTQTPSHQVTQMGQEVILRCVPISNHLYFYWYRQILGQKVEFLVSFYNNEISEKSEIFDDQFSVERPDGSNFTLKIRSTKLEDSAMYFCASSDQGLVYNEQFFGPGTRLTVL.

This clonotype was seen repeatedly, ten times or more. The chain has TRBV20-1 and TRBJ1-4; 7 positions match TRBD1. The CDR3 runs 14 residues. J lost 6 bases, V lost 1 base, and 5 bases had no gene match. CDR1 and CDR2 (germline): DFQATT, SNEGSKA (reference sequence). CDR3 region: CSARVGGADEKLFF. The CDR3 region has the DNA TGCAGTGCTAGAGTAGGGGGCGCGGATGAAAAACTGTTTTTT.